The T cell receptor (beta chain) under discussion was sequenced for a study of prognosis after radiotherapy for stage I lung cancer. This clonotype has just one count. The target antigen is unknown. The CDR3 totals 13 residues. The germline V and J ends were trimmed by 8 bases and 4 bases, with 15 bases remaining between them. By two-round multiplex PCR, the TCR beta CDR3 was amplified from genomic DNA. Specific primers for each TRBV and TRBJ gene were what first-round PCR used. In TCRdb, the multiplex PCR reads were re-called with MiXCR into one record per CDR3 protein. The repertoire holds 20,000 to 25,000 distinct CDR3 sequences, with approximately 40% as singletons. Overall study results and limits: Post-therapy Shannon entropy was lower in patients developing distant metastases following stereotactic body radiation therapy.

The receptor's source is a donor over 45 with non-small cell lung cancer. The sequenced sample was PBMCs, obtained before or after stereotactic body radiation therapy (not recorded which). The genes are TRBV12-3 or TRBV12-4 and TRBJ2-7; perhaps D is TRBD1 or TRBD2 (5 bases each). The CDR3 DNA reads as TGTGCCAGCGGGGGACGGTGCGGGTACGAGCAGTACTTC. It translates to CASGGRCGYEQYF.